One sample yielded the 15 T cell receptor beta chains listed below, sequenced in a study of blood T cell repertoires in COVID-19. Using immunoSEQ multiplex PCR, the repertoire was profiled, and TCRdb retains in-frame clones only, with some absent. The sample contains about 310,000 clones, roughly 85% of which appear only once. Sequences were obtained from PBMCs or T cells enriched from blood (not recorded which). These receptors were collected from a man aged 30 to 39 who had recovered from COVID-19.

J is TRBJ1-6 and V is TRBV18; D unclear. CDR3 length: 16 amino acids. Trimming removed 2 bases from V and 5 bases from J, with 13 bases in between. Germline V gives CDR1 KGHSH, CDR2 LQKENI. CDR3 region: CASSPAPLGNNSPLHF. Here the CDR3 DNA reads TGTGCCAGCTCACCAGCCCCCCTCGGTAATAATTCACCCCTCCACTTT.

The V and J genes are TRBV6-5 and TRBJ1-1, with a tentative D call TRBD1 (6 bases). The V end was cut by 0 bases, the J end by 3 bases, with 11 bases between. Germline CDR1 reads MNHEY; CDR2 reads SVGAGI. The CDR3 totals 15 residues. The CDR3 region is CASSYSIRGDTEAFF. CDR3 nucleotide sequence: TGTGCCAGCAGTTACTCGATCAGGGGAGACACTGAAGCTTTCTTT.

The CDR3 bases are TGTGCCAGCAGCTTAGTTCCGGGGGGGCGTCGTACGCAGTATTTT. Translated: CASSLVPGGRRTQYF. V and J are TRBV7-2 and TRBJ2-3; 8 positions agree with TRBD2. CDR3 length equals 15 residues. Germline CDR1 and CDR2: SGHTA and FQGNSA. Trimming at V came to 1 base and at J to 8 bases, leaving 8 bases not matched to a gene.

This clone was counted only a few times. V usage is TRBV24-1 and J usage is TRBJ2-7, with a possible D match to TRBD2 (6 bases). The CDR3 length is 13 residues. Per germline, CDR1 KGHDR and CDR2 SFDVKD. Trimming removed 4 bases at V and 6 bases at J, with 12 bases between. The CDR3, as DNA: TGTGCCACCAGTGACCCCGGGACTCCCGAGCAGTACTTC. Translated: CATSDPGTPEQYF.

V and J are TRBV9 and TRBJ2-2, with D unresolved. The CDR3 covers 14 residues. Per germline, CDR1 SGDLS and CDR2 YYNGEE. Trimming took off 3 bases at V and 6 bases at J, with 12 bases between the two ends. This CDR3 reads CASSALSGSGELFF. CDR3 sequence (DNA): TGTGCCAGCAGCGCCCTTTCCGGGTCCGGGGAGCTGTTTTTT.

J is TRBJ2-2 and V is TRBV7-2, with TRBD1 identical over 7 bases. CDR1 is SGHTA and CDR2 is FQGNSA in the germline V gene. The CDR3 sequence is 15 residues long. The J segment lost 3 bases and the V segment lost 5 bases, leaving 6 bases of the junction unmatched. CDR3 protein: CASSDPRGYTGELFF. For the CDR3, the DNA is TGTGCCAGCAGCGATCCCAGGGGGTACACCGGGGAGCTGTTTTTT.

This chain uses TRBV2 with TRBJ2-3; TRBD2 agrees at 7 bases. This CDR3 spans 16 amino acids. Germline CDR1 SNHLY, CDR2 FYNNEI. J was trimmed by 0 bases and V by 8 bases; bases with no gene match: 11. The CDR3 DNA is TGTGCCAGCGGGAGGGGTCAGCGGATGAGCACAGATACGCAGTATTTT. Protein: CASGRGQRMSTDTQYF.

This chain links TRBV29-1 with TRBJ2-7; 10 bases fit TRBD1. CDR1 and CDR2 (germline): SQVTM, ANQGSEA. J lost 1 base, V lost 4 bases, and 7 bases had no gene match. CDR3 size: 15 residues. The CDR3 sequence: CSVVPGTGVSYEQYF. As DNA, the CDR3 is TGCAGCGTTGTGCCCGGGACAGGGGTTTCCTACGAGCAGTACTTC.

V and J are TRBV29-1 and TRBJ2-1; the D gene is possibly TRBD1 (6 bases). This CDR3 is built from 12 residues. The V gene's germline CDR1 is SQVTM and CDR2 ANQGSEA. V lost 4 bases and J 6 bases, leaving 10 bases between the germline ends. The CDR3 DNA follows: TGCAGCGTTGCTAAGACAGGCAATGAGCAGTTCTTC. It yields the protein CSVAKTGNEQFF.

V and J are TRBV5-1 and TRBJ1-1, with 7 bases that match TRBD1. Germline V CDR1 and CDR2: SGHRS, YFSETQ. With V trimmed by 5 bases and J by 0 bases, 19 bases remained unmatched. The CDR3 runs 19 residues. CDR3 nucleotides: TGCGCCAGCAGTATACGGGGGATGGGGACAGAGCTCATGAACACTGAAGCTTTCTTT. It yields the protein CASSIRGMGTELMNTEAFF.

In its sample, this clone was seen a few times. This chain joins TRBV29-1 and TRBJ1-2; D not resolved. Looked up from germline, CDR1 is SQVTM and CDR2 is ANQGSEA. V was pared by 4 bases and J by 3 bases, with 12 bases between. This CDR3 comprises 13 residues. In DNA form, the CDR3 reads TGCAGCGTTGCGGTTCTAGGAGACTATGGCTACACCTTC. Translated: CSVAVLGDYGYTF.

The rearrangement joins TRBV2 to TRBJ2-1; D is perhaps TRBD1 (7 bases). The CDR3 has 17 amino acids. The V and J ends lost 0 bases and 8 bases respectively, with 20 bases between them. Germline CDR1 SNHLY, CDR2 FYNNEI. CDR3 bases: TGTGCCAGCAGTGAAGCGCAGGGGGGCCGGGGCCGCGATGAGCAGTTCTTC. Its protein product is CASSEAQGGRGRDEQFF. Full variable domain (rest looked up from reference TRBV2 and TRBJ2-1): EPEVTQTPSHQVTQMGQEVILRCVPISNHLYFYWYRQILGQKVEFLVSFYNNEISEKSEIFDDQFSVERPDGSNFTLKIRSTKLEDSAMYFCASSEAQGGRGRDEQFFGPGTRLTVL.

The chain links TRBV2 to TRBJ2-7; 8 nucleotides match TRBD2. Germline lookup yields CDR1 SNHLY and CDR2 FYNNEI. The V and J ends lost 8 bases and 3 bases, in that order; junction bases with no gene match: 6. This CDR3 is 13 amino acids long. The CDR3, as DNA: TGTGCCAGCGCGCGGGGGGAGATCTACGAGCAGTACTTC. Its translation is CASARGEIYEQYF.

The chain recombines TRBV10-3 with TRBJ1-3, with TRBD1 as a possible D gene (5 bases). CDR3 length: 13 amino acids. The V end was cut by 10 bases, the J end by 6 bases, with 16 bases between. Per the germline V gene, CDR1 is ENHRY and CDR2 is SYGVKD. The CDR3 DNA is TGTGCCACACGGGGGGATATAGTAAACACCATATATTTT. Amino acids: CATRGDIVNTIYF.

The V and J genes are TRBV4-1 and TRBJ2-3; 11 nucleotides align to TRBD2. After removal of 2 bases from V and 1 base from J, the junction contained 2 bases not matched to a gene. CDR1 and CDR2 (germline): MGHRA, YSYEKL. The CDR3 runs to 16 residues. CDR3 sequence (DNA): TGCGCCAGCAGCCAACCGACTAGCGGGGGCACAGATACGCAGTATTTT. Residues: CASSQPTSGGTDTQYF.